These 20 T cell receptor beta chains were sequenced from one sample in a study of blood T cell repertoires in COVID-19. Measured with immunoSEQ multiplex PCR; TCRdb has only the in-frame clones, and not every one. This table holds 130,000 to 150,000 clones, approximately 89% found once. Sequenced: peripheral blood. These receptors all come from a human donor in a cohort sampled during active COVID-19.

The V call is TRBV27, the J call TRBJ2-7; 7 bases are shared with TRBD2. From germline, CDR1 is MNHEY and CDR2 SMNVEV (reference sequence). The CDR3 has 12 amino acids. V shed 8 bases and J 2 bases; nucleotides not matched to a gene: 3. The CDR3 sequence is CASGGGTYEQYF. CDR3 in DNA: TGTGCCAGCGGGGGGGGGACCTACGAGCAGTACTTC.

The chain joins TRBV6-5 to TRBJ2-3, with a tentative D call TRBD2 (6 bases). The germline V gene encodes CDR1 MNHEY and CDR2 SVGAGI. The CDR3 has 13 amino acids. CDR3 sequence: CDTMGGGTDTQYF. The CDR3 DNA is TGTGACACGATGGGCGGGGGCACAGATACGCAGTATTTT.

The genes are TRBV29-1 and TRBJ1-4, with 10 bases that match TRBD1. Germline CDR1 SQVTM, CDR2 ANQGSEA. The V and J ends lost 4 bases and 8 bases, in that order; junction bases with no gene match: 4. The CDR3 spans 13 residues. The CDR3 reads CSVAGQGGEKLFF. The CDR3 DNA reads as TGCAGCGTTGCCGGACAGGGGGGAGAAAAACTGTTTTTT.

The chain recombines TRBV5-1 with TRBJ2-5; 11 nucleotides agree with TRBD2. From germline, CDR1 is SGHRS and CDR2 YFSETQ. Losses at the gene ends were 1 base for V and 5 bases for J; bases not matched to a gene: 4. The CDR3 sequence is 15 residues long. CDR3 sequence (DNA): TGCGCCAGCAGCTTGACTAGCGGGGGCGGGGAGACCCAGTACTTC. It encodes CASSLTSGGGETQYF.

CDR3 in amino acids: CASSPGSRKDTGELFF. DNA of the CDR3: TGTGCCAGCAGCCCGGGTTCCCGTAAGGACACCGGGGAGCTGTTTTTT. V and J are TRBV5-4 and TRBJ2-2; D remains ambiguous. V lost 4 bases to trimming and J lost 3 bases, with 16 bases between them. The CDR3 totals 16 residues. Germline loops: CDR1 SGHNT, CDR2 YYREEE (reference sequence).

The chain employs TRBV11-2 and TRBJ2-5; a possible D gene is TRBD2 (6 bases). CDR1 and CDR2 from the germline V gene are SGHAT and FQNNGV. The CDR3 runs to 14 residues. V was clipped by 2 bases and J by 5 bases, with 12 bases between them. The CDR3 region has the DNA TGTGCCAGCAGCTTAACCCGGGACTGGGAGACCCAGTACTTC. Its protein product is CASSLTRDWETQYF.

The genes are TRBV4-1 and TRBJ2-2; 12 bases are a match to TRBD2. Germline V gene sequence: CDR1 MGHRA, CDR2 YSYEKL. Trimming at V came to 0 bases and at J to 1 base, leaving 6 bases not matched to a gene. This CDR3 has 19 amino acids. CDR3 in amino acids: CASSQDQGLAGLNTGELFF. As DNA, the CDR3 is TGCGCCAGCAGCCAAGATCAGGGACTAGCGGGCCTGAACACCGGGGAGCTGTTTTTT.

This chain links TRBV7-9 with TRBJ1-5; the D gene is possibly TRBD1 (6 bases). CDR1 and CDR2 from the germline V gene are SEHNR and FQNEAQ (reference sequence). There are 15 residues in the CDR3. Trimming shortened V by 5 bases and J by 6 bases, and 17 bases separated the two germline ends. Here the CDR3 DNA reads TGTGCCAGCAGCGCTGGGGGCCCTACTTTTCAGCCCCAGCATTTT. This encodes CASSAGGPTFQPQHF.

V and J are TRBV10-1 and TRBJ1-1; tentative D call: TRBD1 (5 bases). Germline V gives CDR1 WNHNN, CDR2 SYGVQD (reference sequence). V was cut by 5 bases and J by 5 bases, with 12 bases left in between. This CDR3 contains 13 residues. The CDR3 nucleotides are TGCGCCAGCAGTTCCGGGGGTACGACTGAAGCTTTCTTT. Residues: CASSSGGTTEAFF.

This chain uses TRBV7-9 with TRBJ2-7; 10 bases are shared with TRBD2. CDR1 is SEHNR, CDR2 FQNEAQ, per germline (reference sequence). This CDR3 spans 17 amino acids. Losses at the gene ends were 5 bases for V and 2 bases for J; bases not matched to a gene: 12. CDR3 coding DNA: TGTGCCAGCAGCCACGCGACTAGCGGGTTAACGCCCTACGAGCAGTACTTC. It translates to CASSHATSGLTPYEQYF.

This clone was seen a few times. The rearrangement joins TRBV18 to TRBJ2-3; 9 bases are a match to TRBD1. Germline V gives CDR1 KGHSH, CDR2 LQKENI. The CDR3 is 17 residues long. V gave up 5 bases and J gave up 0 bases; unmatched junction bases: 9. The CDR3 DNA follows: TGTGCCAGCTCAACACGAAGCGGGACAGGGAGCACAGATACGCAGTATTTT. Amino acids: CASSTRSGTGSTDTQYF.

This sequence joins TRBV10-3 and TRBJ2-7, with a possible D match to TRBD1 (5 bases). CDR1 and CDR2 from the germline V gene are ENHRY and SYGVKD. Trimming pared 4 bases from V and 6 bases from J, leaving 22 bases between. This CDR3 has 16 amino acids. The chain's CDR3 is CAISVRSVRVPREQYF. The DNA for the CDR3 is TGTGCCATCAGTGTGAGAAGCGTCAGGGTACCTCGCGAGCAGTACTTC.

J is TRBJ1-2 and V is TRBV3-1 (or the pseudogene TRBV3-2), with D maybe TRBD1 (5 bases). V lost 8 bases and J 8 bases, leaving 15 bases between the germline ends. Looked up from germline, CDR1 is LGHDT and CDR2 is YNNKEL (reference sequence). The CDR3 contains 12 residues. The CDR3 nucleotides read TGTGCCAGCGGCGCCGGGGGTTGGGGCTACACCTTC. Translated, it gives CASGAGGWGYTF.

V gene TRBV5-1 combines with J gene TRBJ2-3; 10 nucleotides agree with TRBD2. CDR1 is SGHRS and CDR2 is YFSETQ in the germline V gene. The V segment lost 1 base and the J segment 8 bases; nucleotides outside the gene matches: 7. The CDR3 totals 15 residues. The CDR3 sequence is CASSLSAGGQGTQYF. CDR3 coding DNA: TGCGCCAGCAGCTTGTCAGCGGGGGGGCAAGGTACGCAGTATTTT.

This clone was detected only once. CDR3 loop: CASSPGRSAGGASQETQYF. CDR3 in DNA: TGTGCCAGCAGCCCCGGTCGTTCTGCGGGGGGGGCCTCTCAAGAGACCCAGTACTTC. The J gene is TRBJ2-5, the V gene TRBV7-8, with 9 bases fitting TRBD2. CDR1 is SGHVS and CDR2 is FQNEAQ in the germline V gene. The CDR3 is made up of 19 amino acids. V lost 5 bases to trimming and J lost 2 bases; unmatched junction nucleotides: 18.

This sequence joins TRBV5-4 and TRBJ1-2, with 8 bases matching TRBD1. CDR1 and CDR2 from the germline V gene are SGHNT and YYREEE (reference sequence). The CDR3 sequence is 17 residues long. V lost 4 bases, J lost 1 base, and 12 bases stayed unmatched. The DNA of the CDR3 is TGTGCCAGCAGCGGGGCCCTTCCAGGGGGCAATAACTATGGCTACACCTTC. This translates into CASSGALPGGNNYGYTF.

The chain is built from TRBV6-6 and TRBJ2-3; 8 nucleotides line up with TRBD2. V gave up 2 bases and J gave up 6 bases; unmatched junction bases: 10. The CDR3 totals 16 residues. Germline V gives CDR1 MNHNY, CDR2 SVGAGI (reference sequence). The CDR3 loop reads CASSYGLTGGSDTQYF. The DNA for the CDR3 is TGTGCCAGCAGTTACGGTTTGACGGGGGGGTCCGATACGCAGTATTTT.

V and J are TRBV6-6 and TRBJ2-3; tentatively, D is TRBD2 (5 bases). Germline V gene sequence: CDR1 MNHNY, CDR2 SVGAGI (reference sequence). Trimming took 8 bases from V and 0 from J, leaving 12 bases between them. CDR3 length: 14 residues. This CDR3 is CASGETSSTDTQYF. CDR3 sequence (DNA): TGTGCCAGCGGGGAGACATCAAGCACAGATACGCAGTATTTT.

The chain links TRBV30 to TRBJ2-3; TRBD1 matches 9 bases. CDR1 is GTSNPN and CDR2 is SVGIG in the germline V gene (reference sequence). The V and J ends lost 5 bases and 5 bases, in that order; junction bases with no gene match: 8. CDR3 length: 14 amino acids. CDR3 sequence (DNA): TGTGCCTGGGGCACAGGGGGCGGGGAAGATACGCAGTATTTT. Translation gives CAWGTGGGEDTQYF.

This chain links TRBV5-6 with TRBJ2-5; 9 bases match TRBD2. The V gene's germline CDR1 is SGHDT and CDR2 YYEEEE. This CDR3 has 15 residues. The trim removed 0 bases at V and 5 bases at J, leaving 5 bases unmatched. The CDR3 reads CASSLARGGMETQYF. CDR3 bases: TGTGCCAGCAGCTTGGCGCGGGGGGGTATGGAGACCCAGTACTTC.